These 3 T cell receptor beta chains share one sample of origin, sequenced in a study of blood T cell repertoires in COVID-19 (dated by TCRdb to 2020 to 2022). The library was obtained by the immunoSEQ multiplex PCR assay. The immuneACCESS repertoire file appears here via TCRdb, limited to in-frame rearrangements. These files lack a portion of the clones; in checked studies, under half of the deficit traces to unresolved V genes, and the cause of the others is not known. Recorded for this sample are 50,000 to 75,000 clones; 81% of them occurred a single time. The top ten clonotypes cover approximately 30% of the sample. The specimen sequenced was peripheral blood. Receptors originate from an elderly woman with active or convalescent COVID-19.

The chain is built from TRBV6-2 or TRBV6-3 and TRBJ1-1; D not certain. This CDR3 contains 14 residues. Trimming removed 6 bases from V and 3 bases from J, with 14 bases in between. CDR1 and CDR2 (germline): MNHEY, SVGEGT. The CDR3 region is CASSKHDWDTEAFF. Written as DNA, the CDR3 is TGTGCCAGCAGCAAACACGACTGGGACACTGAAGCTTTCTTT.

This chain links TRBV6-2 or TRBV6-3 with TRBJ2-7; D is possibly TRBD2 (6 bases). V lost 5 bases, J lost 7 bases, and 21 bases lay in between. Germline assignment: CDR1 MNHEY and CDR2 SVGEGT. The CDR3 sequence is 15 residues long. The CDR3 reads CASSPLVGRGPEQYF. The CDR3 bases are TGTGCCAGCAGTCCGCTAGTCGGGCGGGGACCTGAGCAGTACTTC.

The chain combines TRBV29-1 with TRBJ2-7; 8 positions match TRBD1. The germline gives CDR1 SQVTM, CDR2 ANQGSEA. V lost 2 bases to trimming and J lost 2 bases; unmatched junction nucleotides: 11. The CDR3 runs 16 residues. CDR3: CSVEPNSGTGTYEQYF. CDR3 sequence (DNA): TGCAGCGTTGAACCAAACTCCGGGACAGGCACCTACGAGCAGTACTTC.